Given below is one T cell receptor (beta chain) in context. The data derive from a study of blood T cell repertoires in COVID-19. Study background: The study drew acute and convalescent COVID-19 samples from the United States, Italy and Spain. In each case, the material was cDNA or gDNA derived from T cells, B-cell-depleted T cells, or PBMCs.

This CDR3 spans 14 amino acids. Looked up from germline, CDR1 is KGHSH and CDR2 is LQKENI. Trimming took 5 bases from V and 3 from J, leaving 13 bases between them. Sequencing was performed with immunoSEQ multiplex PCR; in TCRdb, only in-frame clones are kept and a portion is missing. The table records over 35,000 clones, 79% of them present only once. This sequence was found in a man between 65 and 85 years old with acute or convalescent COVID-19. Sequencing was done on a sample of peripheral blood. The chain carries TRBV18 and TRBJ2-5; D may be TRBD2 (5 bases). CDR3 bases: TGTGCCAGCTCAATCGGGATCAAGGAAGAGACCCAGTACTTC. As protein: CASSIGIKEETQYF. The full variable domain, rest sourced from reference TRBV18 and TRBJ2-5, is NAGVMQNPRHLVRRRGQEARLRCSPMKGHSHVYWYRQLPEEGLKFMVYLQKENIIDESGMPKERFSAEFPKEGPSILRIQQVVRGDSAAYFCASSIGIKEETQYFGPGTRLLVL.